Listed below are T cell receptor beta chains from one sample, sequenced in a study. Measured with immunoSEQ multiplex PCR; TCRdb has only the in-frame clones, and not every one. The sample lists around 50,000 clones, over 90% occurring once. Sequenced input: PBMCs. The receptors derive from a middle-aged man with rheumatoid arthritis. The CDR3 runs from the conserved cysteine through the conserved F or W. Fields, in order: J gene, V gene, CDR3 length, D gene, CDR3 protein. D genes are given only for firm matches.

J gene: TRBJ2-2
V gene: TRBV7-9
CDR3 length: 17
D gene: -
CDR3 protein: CASSARTATSNTGELFF

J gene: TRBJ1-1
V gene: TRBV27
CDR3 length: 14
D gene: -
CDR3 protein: CASSLDLFNTEAFF

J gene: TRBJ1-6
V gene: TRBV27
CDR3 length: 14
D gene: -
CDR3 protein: CASSLDGENSPLHF

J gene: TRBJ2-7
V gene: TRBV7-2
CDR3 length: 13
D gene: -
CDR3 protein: CASSLFSTYEQYF

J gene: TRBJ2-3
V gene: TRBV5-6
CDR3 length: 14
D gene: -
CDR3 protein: CASSLDTVADTQYF

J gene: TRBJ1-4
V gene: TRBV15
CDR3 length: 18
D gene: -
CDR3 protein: CATSRDLWNTTTNEKLFF

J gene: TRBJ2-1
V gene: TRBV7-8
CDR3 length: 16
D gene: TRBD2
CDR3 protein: CASSSKRGSSYNEQFF

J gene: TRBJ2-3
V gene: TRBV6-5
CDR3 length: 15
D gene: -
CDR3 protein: CASSQTQGGTDTQYF

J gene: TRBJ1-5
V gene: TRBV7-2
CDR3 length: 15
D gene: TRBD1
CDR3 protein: CASSLDRGLNQPQHF

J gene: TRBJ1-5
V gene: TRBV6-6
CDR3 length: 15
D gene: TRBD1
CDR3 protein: CASSPNGQGNQPQHF

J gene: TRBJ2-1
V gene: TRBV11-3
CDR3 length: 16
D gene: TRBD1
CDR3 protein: CASSLRTGGASNEQFF

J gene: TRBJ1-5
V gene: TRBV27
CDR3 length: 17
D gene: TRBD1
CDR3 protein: CASSYCRDSFWAFFRVF

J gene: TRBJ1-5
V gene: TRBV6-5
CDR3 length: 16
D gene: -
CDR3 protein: CASSYGGASSNQPQHF